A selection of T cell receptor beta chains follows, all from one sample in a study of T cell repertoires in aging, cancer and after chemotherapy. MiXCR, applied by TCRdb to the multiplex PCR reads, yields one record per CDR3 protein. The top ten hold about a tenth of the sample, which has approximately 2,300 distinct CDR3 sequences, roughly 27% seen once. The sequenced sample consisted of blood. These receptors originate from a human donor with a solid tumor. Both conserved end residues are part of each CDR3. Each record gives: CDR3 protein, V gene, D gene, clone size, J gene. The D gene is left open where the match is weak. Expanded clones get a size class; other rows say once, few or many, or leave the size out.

CASRPDSIRNTEAFF,TRBV6-4,-,-,TRBJ1-1
CASGTDLGEKLFF,TRBV2,-,-,TRBJ1-4
CSAYGQLNTEAFF,TRBV29-1,-,large,TRBJ1-1
CASWGRAGSNYNEQFF,TRBV6-5,TRBD2,medium-sized,TRBJ2-1
CASSSGTRSNQPQHF,TRBV6-2/TRBV6-3,-,-,TRBJ1-5
CASSLSGTSGRRGTGELFF,TRBV13,TRBD2,-,TRBJ2-2
CSAEAAGGEQFF,TRBV20-1,TRBD2,-,TRBJ2-1
CAISVLRQSFGEQYF,TRBV10-3,-,-,TRBJ2-7
CASSLAPTSSYNEQFF,TRBV5-1,-,-,TRBJ2-1
CAWVGGESGGANEQFF,TRBV30,TRBD2,large,TRBJ2-1